This T cell receptor (beta chain) was recorded in a study of Ad26.COV2.S vaccination and SARS-CoV-2 variants. V lost 4 bases and J lost 5; bases outside the gene matches: 11. The CDR3 sequence is 16 residues long. Germline V gives CDR1 SGHRS, CDR2 YFSETQ. Stated treatment: 15 to 20 received Ad26.COV2.S at low or high dose, single or two shots; about 5 received placebo; per-sample allocation not given. Specimens were obtained on day 63 following the first vaccine or placebo injection. The sample holds a few counts of this clone. Assay used: immunoSEQ multiplex PCR; TCRdb lists only in-frame clones, some missing. The data contain more than 250,000 clones, about 90% of them singletons.

The genes are TRBV5-1 and TRBJ2-7; 11 positions match TRBD2. The material was peripheral blood, obtained in a trial of Ad26.COV2.S vaccine versus placebo. The clonotype originates from a person between 18 and 65 years old who received the Ad26.COV2.S COVID-19 vaccine or a placebo. CDR3 region: CASSPGLAATTDEQYF. The CDR3 DNA follows: TGCGCCAGCAGCCCGGGACTAGCGGCTACCACAGACGAGCAGTACTTC.